The 21 T cell receptor beta chains below all came from one sample that was sequenced in a study of T cell changes during pregnancy in multiple sclerosis. The method was immunoSEQ multiplex PCR; TCRdb's version includes in-frame clones alone and lacks a portion of them. The table shows around 36,000 clones, with 90% to 95% occurring only once. The source was CD8+ T cells from peripheral blood mononuclear cells, collected before pregnancy. The receptors were gathered from a female donor with multiple sclerosis, enrolled in a pregnancy study.

The rearrangement uses TRBV28 and TRBJ2-1; 13 nucleotides match TRBD2. Germline CDR1 is MDHEN and CDR2 is SYDVKM. V lost 6 bases and J lost 5; bases outside the gene matches: 4. The CDR3 consists of 15 residues. CDR3 region: CASSAGTSGNNEQFF. The CDR3 coding sequence is TGTGCCAGCAGCGCCGGGACTAGCGGGAACAATGAGCAGTTCTTC.

The chain links TRBV7-2 to TRBJ2-7; tentative D call: TRBD2 (7 bases). Germline CDR1 reads SGHTA; CDR2 reads FQGNSA. The CDR3 totals 14 residues. Trimming pared 3 bases from V and 4 bases from J, leaving 13 bases between. CDR3 DNA: TGTGCCAGCAGCTTTCCGGGGGGCGGTTACGAGCAGTACTTC. Protein product: CASSFPGGGYEQYF.

The chain joins TRBV28 to TRBJ2-3, with TRBD2 identical over 7 bases. From germline, CDR1 is MDHEN and CDR2 SYDVKM. This CDR3 region has 18 residues. V trimming: 2 bases; J trimming: 0 bases; junction bases outside the gene matches: 11. The CDR3 spells CASSLIGGSQVSTDTQYF. DNA of the CDR3: TGTGCCAGCAGTTTAATCGGCGGGAGTCAGGTTAGCACAGATACGCAGTATTTT.

The gene calls are TRBV29-1 and TRBJ1-1, with 7 bases fitting TRBD1. V shed 6 bases and J 4 bases; nucleotides not matched to a gene: 11. The CDR3 loop spans 14 amino acids. The germline gives CDR1 SQVTM, CDR2 ANQGSEA. CDR3 bases: TGCAGCGTCCCTGGCGTAGGGGGCGCCACTGAAGCTTTCTTT. Encoded protein: CSVPGVGGATEAFF.

V usage is TRBV5-4 and J usage is TRBJ2-1; the D is unclear. The ends were cut back, 2 bases at V and 8 bases at J, with 14 bases in the middle. Germline V gene sequence: CDR1 SGHNT, CDR2 YYREEE (reference sequence). There are 14 residues in the CDR3. DNA of the CDR3: TGTGCCAGCAGCTTTATCGTAAGTGGAGATGAGCAGTTCTTC. It is translated as CASSFIVSGDEQFF.

V is TRBV5-1 and J is TRBJ2-3, with TRBD2 identical over 10 bases. Trimming cost V 5 bases and J 5 bases; bases outside gene matches: 2. CDR1 is SGHRS and CDR2 is YFSETQ in the germline V gene. The CDR3 spans 13 residues. The chain's CDR3 is CASRLAGRDTQYF. Written as DNA, the CDR3 is TGCGCCAGCAGACTAGCGGGACGAGATACGCAGTATTTT.

The CDR3 loop reads CAGSGRTGTTWELFF. The CDR3 nucleotides read TGTGCCGGTTCGGGCCGGACAGGCACAACTTGGGAGCTGTTTTTT. This sequence joins TRBV7-9 and TRBJ2-2; 7 nucleotides align to TRBD1. CDR3 length: 15 amino acids. V lost 11 bases and J lost 9; bases outside the gene matches: 18. Germline values: CDR1 SEHNR, CDR2 FQNEAQ (reference sequence).

The V call is TRBV11-2, the J call TRBJ1-2; D is perhaps TRBD1 (5 bases). In germline, CDR1 is SGHAT, CDR2 FQNNGV. Deletions cut 0 bases from V and 3 bases from J, with 14 bases between. CDR3 length: 16 amino acids. The CDR3 nucleotides are TGTGCCAGCAGCTTAGATCAAGGGGCACTGGACTATGGCTACACCTTC. This codes for CASSLDQGALDYGYTF. Supplemented by reference TRBV11-2 and TRBJ1-2, the full variable domain reads EAGVAQSPRYKIIEKRQSVAFWCNPISGHATLYWYQQILGQGPKLLIQFQNNGVVDDSQLPKDRFSAERLKGVDSTLKIQPAKLEDSAVYLCASSLDQGALDYGYTFGSGTRLTVV.

The genes are TRBV5-8 and TRBJ2-2; TRBD2 is a possible D gene (6 bases). Trimming pared 0 bases from V and 5 bases from J, leaving 11 bases between. This CDR3 is 15 amino acids long. Germline assignment: CDR1 SGHTS and CDR2 YDEGEE. DNA for the CDR3: TGTGCCAGCAGCTTGGGGGACTCAAGTACCGGGGAGCTGTTTTTT. Its protein product is CASSLGDSSTGELFF.

The rearrangement uses TRBV19 and TRBJ1-5, with 8 bases fitting TRBD1. The length of the CDR3 is 13 residues. The germline V gene encodes CDR1 LNHDA and CDR2 SQIVND (reference sequence). The junction had 0 bases not matched to a gene; V was cut back by 3 bases and J by 5 bases. The CDR3, as DNA: TGTGCCAGTAGTATGACAGGGGATCAGCCCCAGCATTTT. Residues: CASSMTGDQPQHF.

The chain uses TRBV5-6 and TRBJ2-1, with TRBD1 identical over 10 bases. The CDR3 consists of 16 residues. Trimming removed 4 bases from V and 3 bases from J; junction bases left unmatched: 7. The germline gives CDR1 SGHDT, CDR2 YYEEEE. In DNA, the CDR3 is TGTGCCAGCAGCAATGACAGGGGGCTTAACTACAATGAGCAGTTCTTC. Translated: CASSNDRGLNYNEQFF.

This chain uses TRBV16 with TRBJ1-2; D might be TRBD1 (6 bases). Germline loops: CDR1 KGHSY, CDR2 FQNENV. The CDR3 runs 14 residues. Trimming stripped 3 bases from V and 6 bases from J, with 14 bases between. Here the CDR3 reads CASSHLQGPNGYTF. In nucleotides, the CDR3 is TGTGCCAGCAGCCATTTACAGGGCCCAAATGGCTACACCTTC.

The chain is built from TRBV19 and TRBJ1-5; 9 bases match TRBD1. The CDR3 totals 17 residues. J gave up 0 bases and V 3 bases, and 6 bases lay outside the gene matches. Germline-derived CDR1 and CDR2 are LNHDA and SQIVND (reference sequence). The CDR3 DNA is TGTGCCAGTAGTATCACAGGGGGCCAGTATAGCAATCAGCCCCAGCATTTT. It codes for CASSITGGQYSNQPQHF.

The V gene is TRBV7-2, the J gene TRBJ1-1, with a possible D match to TRBD1 (5 bases). Germline lookup yields CDR1 SGHTA and CDR2 FQGNSA. This CDR3 is built from 13 residues. Trimming removed 4 bases from V and 8 bases from J, with 14 bases in between. For the CDR3, the DNA is TGTGCCAGCAGCTCTCCCCGGGGGGAGGAAGCTTTCTTT. It yields the protein CASSSPRGEEAFF. The variable domain in full, completed from reference TRBV7-2 and TRBJ1-1, reads GAGVSQSPSNKVTEKGKDVELRCDPISGHTALYWYRQSLGQGLEFLIYFQGNSAPDKSGLPSDRFSAERTGGSVSTLTIQRTQQEDSAVYLCASSSPRGEEAFFGQGTRLTVV.

The chain is built from TRBV7-9 and TRBJ2-7, with 10 bases identical to TRBD2. V shed 5 bases, J shed 10 bases, and the junction held 14 bases outside the gene matches. There are 15 residues in the CDR3. CDR1 is SEHNR, CDR2 FQNEAQ, per germline (reference sequence). The CDR3 sequence is CASSPDTSGAYGQYF. In nucleotides, the CDR3 is TGTGCCAGCAGCCCAGATACTAGCGGGGCCTACGGACAGTACTTC.

This clone was seen just once. CDR3 sequence (DNA): TGCGCCAGCAGCCAAGATTGGGACAGGGCCAATGAGCAGTTCTTC. It specifies CASSQDWDRANEQFF. The genes are TRBV4-3 and TRBJ2-1; 9 bases align to TRBD1. Germline trimming cut 0 bases from V and 6 bases from J; bases unmatched to any gene: 3. Germline V gives CDR1 LGHNA, CDR2 YSLEER. CDR3 length: 15 residues.

V is TRBV28 and J is TRBJ2-3; D is perhaps TRBD1 (5 bases). The V and J ends lost 3 bases and 3 bases respectively, with 31 bases between them. The germline CDR1 and CDR2 sequences are MDHEN and SYDVKM. The CDR3 totals 21 residues. The CDR3 loop is CASSFSGSKGWDNFETDTQYF. The CDR3 DNA reads as TGTGCCAGCAGTTTTTCAGGGTCGAAGGGATGGGATAATTTTGAAACAGATACGCAGTATTTT.

This rearrangement joins TRBV4-3 to TRBJ2-3; 9 positions match TRBD2. Germline CDR1 and CDR2: LGHNA and YSLEER. Trimming at V came to 8 bases and at J to 2 bases, leaving 14 bases not matched to a gene. CDR3 size: 17 residues. The CDR3 bases are TGCGCCAGCGGATCCTTCTTAGCGGGGGAGGCCACAGATACGCAGTATTTT. It codes for CASGSFLAGEATDTQYF.

This clone occurred a few times. Within the sample, other DNA sequences also encode this same CDR3. This rearrangement joins TRBV27 to TRBJ2-7, with 10 bases aligning to TRBD1. The length of the CDR3 is 14 residues. The germline CDR1 and CDR2 sequences are MNHEY and SMNVEV (reference sequence). V lost 2 bases and J lost 2; bases outside the gene matches: 0. The chain's CDR3 is CASSLGTGAYEQYF. CDR3 in DNA: TGTGCCAGCAGTTTAGGGACAGGGGCCTACGAGCAGTACTTC.

V and J are TRBV27 and TRBJ2-1, with 7 bases matching TRBD2. V shed 6 bases, J shed 6 bases, and the junction held 8 bases outside the gene matches. Germline CDR1 MNHEY, CDR2 SMNVEV (reference sequence). The CDR3 loop spans 14 amino acids. The CDR3 sequence: CASSELGGGNEQFF. The DNA for the CDR3 is TGTGCCAGCAGCGAACTCGGCGGGGGCAATGAGCAGTTCTTC.

The chain combines TRBV7-9 with TRBJ2-3, with unresolved D. The V end lost 6 bases, the J end lost 3 bases, and 7 bases lay between the germline ends. Germline V gene data show CDR1 as SEHNR and CDR2 as FQNEAQ (reference sequence). This CDR3 contains 12 residues. The CDR3 loop reads CASSPRTDTQYF. The CDR3 DNA is TGTGCCAGCAGTCCTAGGACAGATACGCAGTATTTT.